There are a few counts of the clone carrying this TCR beta chain. Its antigen is unknown. The length of the CDR3 is 17 residues. Germline V gene data show CDR1 as SGHDT and CDR2 as YYEEEE. V was trimmed by 2 bases and J by 2 bases, leaving 18 bases between them. This sample was taken from a study of post-analysis software for immune sequencing data. Findings and limits, study-wide: Roughly 5 TRBV segments, TRBV5-6, TRBV5-1 and TRBV20-1 among them, were found more frequent in patients than controls. Under the F measure, samples that were prepared in one batch clustered strongly together. Comparison with controls showed significantly lower normalized Chao1 diversity in multiple sclerosis patients.

The authors incorporated unique molecular identifiers into the TCR beta cDNA libraries. T cells numbering roughly 0.9 to 10 million yielded cDNA molecules that totaled about 500,000. A single record per CDR3 protein comes from TCRdb applying MiXCR to the PCR reads. This sample has hundreds of thousands of distinct CDR3 sequences, with over 45% found just once. Sequencing was done on a sample of blood. This sequence joins TRBV5-6 and TRBJ2-3; D is possibly TRBD2 (6 bases). The receptor's source is a girl aged 2 to 10 with multiple sclerosis. In DNA form, the CDR3 reads TGTGCCAGCAGCTTAGGGCGGGACTCTCCTTACACAGATACGCAGTATTTT. This translates into CASSLGRDSPYTDTQYF. The whole variable domain, filled in from reference TRBV5-6 and TRBJ2-3, reads DAGVTQSPTHLIKTRGQQVTLRCSPKSGHDTVSWYQQALGQGPQFIFQYYEEEERQRGNFPDRFSGHQFPNYSSELNVNALLLGDSALYLCASSLGRDSPYTDTQYFGPGTRLTVL.